What follows are 28 T cell receptor beta chains derived from one specimen sequenced in a study of beta chain features in type 1 diabetes. Study observations and caveats: Type 1 diabetes patients showed a moderate but significant shortening of TCRB CDR3s in all four CD4+ subsets.

The investigators reverse transcribed all of the isolated RNA, so they sequenced expressed TCRB transcripts. The table came from immunoSEQ multiplex PCR; TCRdb's copy has only in-frame clones and leaves some out. The sample shows hundreds of thousands of clones, more than 13% of them seen only once. These receptors lack a known antigen. Input material: naive CD4+ T cells from blood. The source of these receptors is a young man with type 1 diabetes.

This clone was detected only a few times. J is TRBJ2-1 and V is TRBV10-3; D is possibly TRBD2 (7 bases). In germline, CDR1 is ENHRY, CDR2 SYGVKD. The CDR3 length is 17 residues. V gave up 0 bases and J gave up 2 bases, with 14 bases separating them. Written as DNA, the CDR3 is TGTGCCATCAGTGAGTCGGTGAGGGGGGGCCCCTACAATGAGCAGTTCTTC. This codes for CAISESVRGGPYNEQFF.

The chain recombines TRBV10-3 with TRBJ2-3; the D call may be TRBD1 or TRBD2 (6 bases each). Trimming pared 10 bases from V and 2 bases from J, leaving 16 bases between. The germline gives CDR1 ENHRY, CDR2 SYGVKD. CDR3 length: 14 residues. CDR3 DNA sequence: TGTGCCACCATTGGACGGGGGCACACAGATACGCAGTATTTT. Translated, it gives CATIGRGHTDTQYF.

V gene TRBV9 combines with J gene TRBJ2-5; D may be TRBD2 (6 bases). The CDR3 runs to 14 residues. In germline, CDR1 is SGDLS, CDR2 YYNGEE. V was shortened by 0 bases and J by 4 bases, with 10 bases between the two germline ends. The CDR3 DNA follows: TGTGCCAGCAGCGTAGCTGTGGGGGGAGAGACCCAGTACTTC. Its protein is CASSVAVGGETQYF.

The rearrangement links TRBV30 to TRBJ2-3; possible D gene TRBD1, 6 bases. This CDR3 comprises 13 residues. V was cut by 3 bases and J by 4 bases, with 11 bases left in between. CDR1 is GTSNPN and CDR2 is SVGIG in the germline V gene (reference sequence). The CDR3 region is CAWSRGIPDTQYF. The CDR3 DNA reads as TGTGCCTGGAGCAGGGGAATCCCAGATACGCAGTATTTT.

This clone showed up just a few times. The chain carries TRBV4-3 and TRBJ2-1; 9 nucleotides agree with TRBD2. The CDR3 extends over 19 amino acids. Germline CDR1 is LGHNA and CDR2 is YSLEER. Trimming at V came to 1 base and at J to 0 bases, leaving 10 bases not matched to a gene. CDR3 region: CASSQVSSGAPSSYNEQFF. Written as DNA, the CDR3 is TGCGCCAGCAGCCAAGTTTCTAGCGGGGCTCCGAGCTCCTACAATGAGCAGTTCTTC.

The V gene is TRBV5-1, the J gene TRBJ2-3; D remains unclear. V gave up 4 bases and J gave up 6 bases, with 6 bases separating them. Germline V CDR1 and CDR2: SGHRS, YFSETQ. This CDR3 has 11 amino acids. CDR3 DNA: TGCGCCAGCAGCGCCGGGGATACGCAGTATTTT. Residues: CASSAGDTQYF.

This clone showed up just a few times. The V call is TRBV2, the J call TRBJ1-5; D is unresolved. V lost 5 bases and J lost 3, with 8 bases in between. Germline-derived CDR1 and CDR2 are SNHLY and FYNNEI. The CDR3 totals 13 residues. In DNA form, the CDR3 reads TGTGCCAGCAGTCCCGGTGTCAATCAGCCCCAGCATTTT. As protein: CASSPGVNQPQHF.

As to this clone: Other DNA sequences in the same sample also yield this CDR3. The rearrangement joins TRBV5-1 to TRBJ2-5; tentative D call: TRBD2 (5 bases). V lost 3 bases and J 2 bases, leaving 8 bases between the germline ends. This CDR3 contains 13 residues. Germline V CDR1 and CDR2: SGHRS, YFSETQ. Here the CDR3 reads CASSSGSQETQYF. CDR3 nucleotide sequence: TGCGCCAGCAGCTCGGGGTCGCAAGAGACCCAGTACTTC. The full variable domain, with the rest looked up from reference TRBV5-1 and TRBJ2-5, is KAGVTQTPRYLIKTRGQQVTLSCSPISGHRSVSWYQQTPGQGLQFLFEYFSETQRNKGNFPGRFSGRQFSNSRSEMNVSTLELGDSALYLCASSSGSQETQYFGPGTRLLVL.

CDR3 bases: TGTGCCAGCAGCTTGCCGGCGGGAAACATTCAGTACTTC. It encodes CASSLPAGNIQYF. The chain combines TRBV5-6 with TRBJ2-4, with D perhaps matching TRBD2 (5 bases). The V end was cut by 1 base, the J end by 6 bases, with 8 bases between. CDR1 is SGHDT and CDR2 is YYEEEE in the germline V gene. This CDR3 spans 13 amino acids.

This clone was picked up one time. The chain links TRBV5-1 to TRBJ2-7; D assignment may be TRBD1 or TRBD2 (5 bases each). Deletions cut 3 bases from V and 4 bases from J, with 14 bases between. The germline V gene encodes CDR1 SGHRS and CDR2 YFSETQ. The CDR3 consists of 14 residues. Written as DNA, the CDR3 is TGCGCCAGCAGCTCAGGGACCGCTAATTACGAGCAGTACTTC. Amino acids: CASSSGTANYEQYF.

This clone was seen more than once but under ten times. This rearrangement joins TRBV25-1 to TRBJ2-1, with D unclear. Trimming cost V 10 bases and J 9 bases, with 10 bases left between them. The CDR3 extends over 10 amino acids. Germline loops: CDR1 MGHDK, CDR2 SYGVNS. CDR3 sequence reads: CATYRTEQFF. CDR3 DNA: TGTGCCACCTACCGTACTGAGCAGTTCTTC.

The gene calls are TRBV7-9 and TRBJ2-3, with D possibly being TRBD1 (5 bases). The V end lost 7 bases, the J end lost 2 bases, and 16 bases lay between the germline ends. Germline-derived CDR1 and CDR2 are SEHNR and FQNEAQ (reference sequence). The CDR3 extends over 15 amino acids. The CDR3 DNA sequence: TGTGCCAGCACCCCTCCCTTACAGGTCACAGATACGCAGTATTTT. Translation gives CASTPPLQVTDTQYF.

This clone has only a few counts. V is TRBV5-6 and J is TRBJ2-4; D not certain. V was clipped by 0 bases and J by 2 bases, with 12 bases between them. The CDR3 runs 16 residues. Germline CDR1 SGHDT, CDR2 YYEEEE. The CDR3: CASSLGPEGTKNIQYF. DNA of the CDR3: TGTGCCAGCAGCTTGGGACCCGAAGGTACCAAAAACATTCAGTACTTC.

V is TRBV7-9 and J is TRBJ1-1; D unclear. This CDR3 contains 14 residues. V was shortened by 6 bases and J by 2 bases, with 13 bases between the two germline ends. The germline CDR1 and CDR2 sequences are SEHNR and FQNEAQ (reference sequence). In nucleotides, the CDR3 is TGTGCCAGCAGTCGGTGGGAGGGCAACACTGAAGCTTTCTTT. Amino acids: CASSRWEGNTEAFF.

This clone was detected only a few times. The chain uses TRBV29-1 and TRBJ2-5, with D tentatively TRBD2 (5 bases). Judging by the DNA end, TRBJ2-7 fits better; the J call may be wrong. The germline gives CDR1 SQVTM, CDR2 ANQGSEA. The CDR3 runs to 13 residues. For the CDR3, the DNA is TGCAGCGTCGGATATCTCAACGAGGGCGAGCAGTACTTC. Protein product: CSVGYLNEGEQYF.

This clone was counted only a few times. V gene TRBV30 combines with J gene TRBJ1-5, with D unclear. The germline V gene encodes CDR1 GTSNPN and CDR2 SVGIG (reference sequence). Trimming cost V 0 bases and J 7 bases, with 10 bases left between them. The length of the CDR3 is 13 residues. The CDR3 nucleotides read TGTGCCTGGAGTGTAACCTCTCAGCAGCCCCAGCATTTT. It is translated as CAWSVTSQQPQHF.

This clone was seen a single time. The chain has TRBV5-1 and TRBJ1-2; the D gene is possibly TRBD1 (5 bases). Germline V gives CDR1 SGHRS, CDR2 YFSETQ. V was pared by 6 bases and J by 4 bases, with 16 bases between. The CDR3 runs to 14 residues. CDR3 region: CASTPLGQVYGYTF. CDR3 nucleotide sequence: TGCGCCAGCACCCCCCTGGGGCAGGTCTATGGCTACACCTTC. Full variable domain (missing parts from reference TRBV5-1 and TRBJ1-2): KAGVTQTPRYLIKTRGQQVTLSCSPISGHRSVSWYQQTPGQGLQFLFEYFSETQRNKGNFPGRFSGRQFSNSRSEMNVSTLELGDSALYLCASTPLGQVYGYTFGSGTRLTVV.

This clone was counted a few times. The V gene is TRBV29-1, the J gene TRBJ2-1; the D is unclear. The CDR3 sequence is 14 residues long. V was clipped by 1 base and J by 1 base, with 8 bases between them. Germline assignment: CDR1 SQVTM and CDR2 ANQGSEA. The CDR3 loop is CSVEVVSSYNEQFF. The CDR3 region has the DNA TGCAGCGTTGAAGTGGTTAGTTCCTACAATGAGCAGTTCTTC.

The rearrangement links TRBV30 to TRBJ1-1; D is uncertain. Germline V gene sequence: CDR1 GTSNPN, CDR2 SVGIG (reference sequence). The CDR3 has 14 amino acids. Trimming pared 2 bases from V and 4 bases from J, leaving 14 bases between. This CDR3 reads CAWSNAGFRTEAFF. The DNA of the CDR3 is TGTGCCTGGAGTAACGCGGGGTTTCGCACTGAAGCTTTCTTT.

This clone turned up a few times. The chain uses TRBV5-4 and TRBJ1-6, with D possibly TRBD1 on 5 matching bases. The CDR3 has 14 residues. CDR1 SGHNT and CDR2 YYREEE come from the germline V gene (reference sequence). Trimming took off 0 bases at V and 10 bases at J, with 11 bases between the two ends. CDR3 amino acids: CASSLGSGYSPLHF. Written as DNA, the CDR3 is TGTGCCAGCAGCTTGGGGTCAGGGTACTCACCCCTCCACTTT.

The sample holds a few counts of this clone. The rearrangement joins TRBV29-1 to TRBJ1-2; tentative D call: TRBD1 (6 bases). The CDR3 covers 13 residues. The V end lost 2 bases, the J end lost 6 bases, and 13 bases lay between the germline ends. From germline, CDR1 is SQVTM and CDR2 ANQGSEA. CDR3 loop: CSVEWGQEDGYTF. The CDR3 region has the DNA TGCAGCGTTGAATGGGGGCAGGAGGATGGCTACACCTTC.

V is TRBV20-1 and J is TRBJ2-7, with D perhaps TRBD2 (6 bases). The CDR3 extends over 11 amino acids. The germline V gene has CDR1 DFQATT and CDR2 SNEGSKA (reference sequence). V gave up 2 bases and J gave up 7 bases, with 9 bases separating them. The CDR3 DNA is TGCAGTGCTAGATTTGGGAGGGAGCAGTACTTC. Translated: CSARFGREQYF.

This clone was observed a few times. The CDR3 sequence: CATNPGHKTYEQYF. DNA of the CDR3: TGTGCCACCAACCCGGGACACAAAACCTACGAGCAGTACTTC. The rearrangement joins TRBV6-1 to TRBJ2-7, with TRBD1 as a possible D gene (6 bases). CDR3 length: 14 residues. CDR1 is MNHNS, CDR2 SASEGT, per germline. Trimming removed 10 bases at V and 2 bases at J, with 18 bases between.

This clone has just a few counts. The DNA of the CDR3 is TGTGCCAGCAGCTTAGAACAGCAAACCGGGGAGCTGTTTTTT. Its protein is CASSLEQQTGELFF. The genes are TRBV7-2 and TRBJ2-2, with no clear D. The germline gives CDR1 SGHTA, CDR2 FQGNSA. With 1 base removed from V and 5 bases from J, the gap between germline ends came to 8 bases. The CDR3 loop spans 14 amino acids.

The table lists this clone with a few counts. The rearrangement links TRBV11-2 to TRBJ2-2; 13 bases map to TRBD2. Germline CDR1 and CDR2: SGHAT and FQNNGV. Trimming took 4 bases from V and 2 from J; bases not matched to a gene: 7. CDR3 length: 18 residues. DNA of the CDR3: TGTGCCAGCAGCTCACGGACTAGCGGGAGTGGAAACACCGGGGAGCTGTTTTTT. Translated: CASSSRTSGSGNTGELFF.

This clone was counted between two and nine times. The rearrangement uses TRBV30 and TRBJ2-5, with D possibly TRBD2 on 6 matching bases. The V and J ends lost 1 base and 4 bases respectively, with 16 bases between them. Per germline, CDR1 GTSNPN and CDR2 SVGIG (reference sequence). The CDR3 is 15 residues long. DNA of the CDR3: TGTGCCTGGAGTGGAGATCGGGGGTTCGCAGAGACCCAGTACTTC. The encoded protein is CAWSGDRGFAETQYF. The entire variable domain, with the rest obtained from reference TRBV30 and TRBJ2-5, is as follows: SQTIHQWPATLVQPVGSPLSLECTVEGTSNPNLYWYRQAAGRGLQLLFYSVGIGQISSEVPQNLSASRPQDRQFILSSKKLLLSDSGFYLCAWSGDRGFAETQYFGPGTRLLVL.

A remark on this clone: Other DNA sequences within the sample encode an identical CDR3. The gene calls are TRBV7-9 and TRBJ1-1; weak D call: TRBD1 (5 bases). The CDR3 is 14 residues long. The ends were cut back, 3 bases at V and 0 bases at J, with 8 bases in the middle. Germline CDR1 and CDR2: SEHNR and FQNEAQ (reference sequence). CDR3 sequence: CASSLQGLNTEAFF. In DNA, the CDR3 is TGTGCCAGCAGCTTGCAGGGTTTGAACACTGAAGCTTTCTTT.

This clone was counted a few times. The chain links TRBV15 to TRBJ2-5; no firm D call. From germline, CDR1 is LNHNV and CDR2 YYDKDF (reference sequence). The CDR3 has 11 residues. The ends were cut back, 3 bases at V and 10 bases at J, with 9 bases in the middle. CDR3 bases: TGTGCCACCAGCAGCGAGTACCGCCAGTACTTC. As protein: CATSSEYRQYF. Full variable domain (remainder filled in from reference TRBV15 and TRBJ2-5): DAMVIQNPRYQVTQFGKPVTLSCSQTLNHNVMYWYQQKSSQAPKLLFHYYDKDFNNEADTPDNFQSRRPNTSFCFLDIRSPGLGDTAMYLCATSSEYRQYFGPGTRLLVL.